This passage covers 22 T cell receptor beta chains from one sample sequenced in a study of CD8 T cells in Susac syndrome. Random hexamers were used to reverse transcribe about 0.5 to 1 ug of RNA. TCRdb called the immunoSEQ multiplex PCR reads again in MiXCR, with one record for every CDR3 protein. The repertoire includes tens of thousands of distinct CDR3 sequences, 90% to 97% of them detected once, and around 0.62% sits in the top ten. Sequenced material: CD8+ T cells from PBMCs. These receptors all come from a human donor with Susac syndrome.

V gene TRBV9 combines with J gene TRBJ2-7, with 9 bases matching TRBD1. The germline V gene has CDR1 SGDLS and CDR2 YYNGEE. Germline trimming cut 2 bases from V and 4 bases from J; bases unmatched to any gene: 4. The CDR3 totals 14 residues. The CDR3 DNA reads as TGTGCCAGCAGCGTGAGCGACAGGGGGTACGAGCAGTACTTC. As protein: CASSVSDRGYEQYF. The full variable domain, in which reference TRBV9 and TRBJ2-7 provide the parts outside the CDR3, is DSGVTQTPKHLITATGQRVTLRCSPRSGDLSVYWYQQSLDQGLQFLIQYYNGEERAKGNILERFSAQQFPDLHSELNLSSLELGDSALYFCASSVSDRGYEQYFGPGTRLTVT.

The chain has TRBV20-1 and TRBJ2-7, with 9 bases fitting TRBD1. Germline CDR1 DFQATT, CDR2 SNEGSKA (reference sequence). After removal of 6 bases from V and 5 bases from J, the junction contained 8 bases not matched to a gene. The CDR3 length is 13 residues. CDR3 in amino acids: CSAPGQGGDEQYF. CDR3 DNA sequence: TGCAGTGCCCCGGGACAGGGAGGAGACGAGCAGTACTTC.

The gene calls are TRBV6-6 and TRBJ1-5, with D possibly being TRBD1 (5 bases). CDR1 is MNHNY and CDR2 is SVGAGI in the germline V gene (reference sequence). There are 16 residues in the CDR3. V was trimmed by 0 bases and J by 0 bases, leaving 9 bases between them. CDR3 bases: TGTGCCAGCAGTTACTCGACCAGGGATAGCAATCAGCCCCAGCATTTT. Translating gives CASSYSTRDSNQPQHF.

This rearrangement joins TRBV20-1 to TRBJ1-1, with D possibly being TRBD1 (5 bases). The CDR3 length is 15 residues. CDR1 is DFQATT and CDR2 is SNEGSKA in the germline V gene (reference sequence). V gave up 0 bases and J gave up 0 bases, with 11 bases separating them. CDR3 DNA: TGCAGTGCTAGAGATCTGGGGCAGCTGAACACTGAAGCTTTCTTT. This gives the protein CSARDLGQLNTEAFF.

This chain joins TRBV2 and TRBJ2-1, with 7 nucleotides matching TRBD2. Germline CDR1 and CDR2: SNHLY and FYNNEI. The CDR3 length is 13 residues. The junction had 6 bases not matched to a gene; V was cut back by 8 bases and J by 5 bases. The CDR3 is CASWDYTDNEQFF. CDR3 nucleotide sequence: TGTGCCAGCTGGGACTATACCGACAATGAGCAGTTCTTC. The variable domain in full, completed from reference TRBV2 and TRBJ2-1, reads EPEVTQTPSHQVTQMGQEVILRCVPISNHLYFYWYRQILGQKVEFLVSFYNNEISEKSEIFDDQFSVERPDGSNFTLKIRSTKLEDSAMYFCASWDYTDNEQFFGPGTRLTVL.

This chain joins TRBV5-4 and TRBJ2-3; the D gene is possibly TRBD1 (6 bases). The germline gives CDR1 SGHNT, CDR2 YYREEE (reference sequence). This CDR3 region has 14 residues. With 0 bases removed from V and 5 bases from J, the gap between germline ends came to 10 bases. CDR3 coding DNA: TGTGCCAGCAGCTTGGGACAGGCGGTAGATACGCAGTATTTT. Protein: CASSLGQAVDTQYF. The variable domain in full, completed from reference TRBV5-4 and TRBJ2-3, reads ETGVTQSPTHLIKTRGQQVTLRCSSQSGHNTVSWYQQALGQGPQFIFQYYREEENGRGNFPPRFSGLQFPNYSSELNVNALELDDSALYLCASSLGQAVDTQYFGPGTRLTVL.

This sequence joins TRBV25-1 and TRBJ1-6; D gene uncertain. Germline V gene lookup returns CDR1 MGHDK and CDR2 SYGVNS. The V and J ends lost 4 bases and 7 bases respectively, with 8 bases between them. This CDR3 has 13 residues. The CDR3 loop is CASSVLRNSPLHF. The CDR3 DNA is TGTGCCAGCAGTGTCTTGAGGAATTCACCCCTCCACTTT.

The chain is built from TRBV7-9 and TRBJ1-2; D not resolved. This CDR3 region has 14 residues. The V end was cut by 1 base, the J end by 8 bases, with 14 bases between. The germline V gene has CDR1 SEHNR and CDR2 FQNEAQ (reference sequence). CDR3 DNA: TGTGCCAGCAGCTTAGGGGCAGGCGACCCGGGCTACACCTTC. Translated, it gives CASSLGAGDPGYTF.

This clonotype was detected only once. The gene calls are TRBV7-3 and TRBJ2-5; no firm D call. The germline V gene encodes CDR1 SGHTA and CDR2 FQGTGA. The CDR3 contains 13 residues. The V and J ends lost 8 bases and 3 bases respectively, with 13 bases between them. Written as DNA, the CDR3 is TGTGCCAGCGCCACGGCTAGTGAAGAGACCCAGTACTTC. Amino acids: CASATASEETQYF.

This rearrangement joins TRBV12-3 or TRBV12-4 to TRBJ2-3; D might be TRBD2 (6 bases). V shed 5 bases and J shed 5 bases, with 20 bases lying between them. The CDR3 extends over 16 amino acids. CDR3 loop: CASSTRGLPNLDTQYF. CDR3 sequence (DNA): TGTGCCAGCAGTACTCGAGGACTACCAAATCTAGATACGCAGTATTTT.

The chain employs TRBV24-1 and TRBJ2-2, with 8 bases identical to TRBD1. The V gene end was trimmed by 5 bases and the J gene end by 5 bases; junction bases not matched to a gene: 15. The germline V gene has CDR1 KGHDR and CDR2 SFDVKD. The CDR3 runs to 18 residues. CDR3 residues: CATSGNTGGDRRTGELFF. The CDR3 DNA reads as TGTGCCACCAGTGGTAATACAGGGGGAGATCGGCGGACCGGGGAGCTGTTTTTT.

V is TRBV20-1 and J is TRBJ2-2; 7 nucleotides line up with TRBD2. V trimming: 6 bases; J trimming: 6 bases; junction bases outside the gene matches: 13. Germline values: CDR1 DFQATT, CDR2 SNEGSKA (reference sequence). CDR3 length: 15 amino acids. The CDR3 DNA reads as TGCAGTGCCCGCGCAAATCGGGGGGTGGCCGGGGAGCTGTTTTTT. The encoded protein is CSARANRGVAGELFF.

The chain uses TRBV11-2 and TRBJ2-5; TRBD1 matches 9 bases. This CDR3 region has 14 residues. J lost 4 bases, V lost 5 bases, and 5 bases had no gene match. From germline, CDR1 is SGHAT and CDR2 FQNNGV. As DNA, the CDR3 is TGTGCCAGCAGCCGGGACAGGGCAGCAGAGACCCAGTACTTC. It yields the protein CASSRDRAAETQYF.

V gene TRBV30 combines with J gene TRBJ2-3; 9 positions match TRBD1. V trimming: 2 bases; J trimming: 5 bases; junction bases outside the gene matches: 17. The CDR3 covers 18 residues. The germline CDR1 and CDR2 sequences are GTSNPN and SVGIG (reference sequence). CDR3 amino acids: CAWSRPGQGGWAGDTQYF. The CDR3 DNA sequence: TGTGCCTGGAGTCGACCGGGACAGGGAGGTTGGGCGGGAGATACGCAGTATTTT.

V gene TRBV5-6 combines with J gene TRBJ1-1; no clear D gene. The CDR3 length is 14 residues. V dropped 2 bases and J dropped 1 base, with 9 bases sitting between them. Per germline, CDR1 SGHDT and CDR2 YYEEEE. The DNA for the CDR3 is TGTGCCAGCAGCTTTTTAGGTCGGAACACTGAAGCTTTCTTT. This gives the protein CASSFLGRNTEAFF. The variable domain in full, with the rest retrieved from reference TRBV5-6 and TRBJ1-1, is DAGVTQSPTHLIKTRGQQVTLRCSPKSGHDTVSWYQQALGQGPQFIFQYYEEEERQRGNFPDRFSGHQFPNYSSELNVNALLLGDSALYLCASSFLGRNTEAFFGQGTRLTVV.

The genes are TRBV29-1 and TRBJ2-1; no reliable D call. The CDR3 contains 9 residues. Germline loops: CDR1 SQVTM, CDR2 ANQGSEA. V dropped 3 bases and J dropped 13 bases, with 7 bases sitting between them. The CDR3 DNA reads TGCAGCGTTGATAGCCGACAGTTCTTC. This encodes CSVDSRQFF.

This rearrangement joins TRBV3-1 to TRBJ1-5; D unclear. The germline gives CDR1 LGHDT, CDR2 YNNKEL (reference sequence). Trimming left V 1 base short and J 2 bases short, with 12 bases between. The CDR3 sequence is 16 residues long. CDR3 region: CASSQGNGLGNQPQHF. CDR3 bases: TGTGCCAGCAGCCAAGGGAACGGTCTGGGCAATCAGCCCCAGCATTTT.

The V gene is TRBV29-1, the J gene TRBJ2-1; TRBD1 aligns across 7 bases. The CDR3 has 14 residues. CDR1 is SQVTM, CDR2 ANQGSEA, per germline. V trimming: 7 bases; J trimming: 5 bases; junction bases outside the gene matches: 11. CDR3 protein: CSGRLVQGDNEQFF. The CDR3 nucleotides read TGCAGCGGCCGATTAGTTCAGGGGGACAATGAGCAGTTCTTC.

The chain employs TRBV14 and TRBJ2-7; D gene ambiguous. V lost 2 bases, J lost 6 bases, and 11 bases lay in between. Looked up from germline, CDR1 is SGHDN and CDR2 is FVKESK. The CDR3 loop spans 13 amino acids. CDR3 region: CASSQRSSAEQYF. The CDR3 DNA reads as TGTGCCAGCAGCCAACGGTCTTCGGCCGAGCAGTACTTC. The variable domain in full, with the rest retrieved from reference TRBV14 and TRBJ2-7, is EAGVTQFPSHSVIEKGQTVTLRCDPISGHDNLYWYRRVMGKEIKFLLHFVKESKQDESGMPNNRFLAERTGGTYSTLKVQPAELEDSGVYFCASSQRSSAEQYFGPGTRLTVT.

This clonotype has a single count. The V and J genes are TRBV20-1 and TRBJ2-5; possibly TRBD1 for D (5 bases). There are 14 residues in the CDR3. V was cut by 0 bases and J by 5 bases, with 13 bases left in between. Germline V gene sequence: CDR1 DFQATT, CDR2 SNEGSKA (reference sequence). The CDR3 here is CSARESGNWETQYF. CDR3 nucleotides: TGCAGTGCTAGAGAATCAGGGAACTGGGAGACCCAGTACTTC.

The rearrangement uses TRBV14 and TRBJ2-3; D unresolved. Trimming stripped 2 bases from V and 6 bases from J, with 9 bases between. The CDR3 is 13 residues long. Germline V gene lookup returns CDR1 SGHDN and CDR2 FVKESK. The CDR3 nucleotides are TGTGCCAGCAGCCAACACTCGGTTGATACGCAGTATTTT. Protein product: CASSQHSVDTQYF.

The V gene is TRBV12-3 or TRBV12-4, the J gene TRBJ2-3; no reliable D call. The CDR3 covers 14 residues. Trimming cost V 2 bases and J 0 bases, with 6 bases left between them. CDR3 residues: CASSLSRSTDTQYF. The CDR3 DNA sequence: TGTGCCAGCAGTTTATCTAGAAGCACAGATACGCAGTATTTT.